What follows is one T cell receptor beta chain and its context. Its antigen is not known. The germline gene is not matched at one end of the junction; a read error may be the cause. RNA was extracted from bulk tissue without any cell sorting. The data derive from a study of tumor and adjacent non-tumor tissue in lung cancer. Across the whole study: Samples averaged approximately 4.2 million productive TCRbeta reads each. General study results and limits: Shorter survival was associated with higher TCR diversity in tumors. Compared with tumor, normal lung showed significantly lower TCR diversity.

The library came from three nested PCR rounds adapted from ARM-PCR protocols. Each CDR3 protein is one row after TCRdb ran MiXCR on the multiplex PCR reads. The sample contains 77,000 or so distinct CDR3 sequences, about three quarters of which appear only once. Germline V gene data show CDR1 as LGHNA and CDR2 as YNFKEQ. The CDR3 totals 16 residues. The specimen sequenced was lung tumor tissue. The origin of this receptor is a woman aged 45-65 years with non-small cell lung cancer. The chain combines TRBV4-2 with TRBJ2-6; possibly TRBD1 for D (5 bases). For the CDR3, the DNA is TGTGTCAGCAGCCAAGATACAAACTCTGGGGCCAATGTCCCGACTTTC. This gives the protein CVSSQDTNSGANVPTF.